A selection of T cell receptor beta chains follows, all from one sample in a study of tumor and adjacent non-tumor tissue in lung cancer. One entry per CDR3 protein, called by TCRdb with MiXCR from the multiplex PCR reads. The sample lists about 98,000 distinct CDR3 sequences, 75% to 85% occurring once. The sequencing input was distant non-tumor lung tissue. Receptors originate from a man in his 60s with small cell lung cancer. The CDR3 runs from the conserved cysteine through the conserved F or W. The order of the fields is D gene, V gene, clone size, J gene, CDR3 protein, CDR3 DNA. D genes are given only for firm matches. Not all rows give a size; the values are once, few, many and, for expanded clones, a class.

>.|TRBV11-2|once|TRBJ1-1
CASSLREVLEALF
TGTGCCAGCAGCTTAAGGGAGGTCCTCGAAGCTCTCTTT
>.|TRBV11-2|.|TRBJ2-5
CASCLVLTPSEETQYF
TGTGCCAGCTGCTTAGTACTGACCCCCTCGGAAGAGACCCAGTACTTC
>.|TRBV29-1|few|TRBJ1-2
CSVYPGGLNFFSGYTF
TGCAGCGTTTACCCGGGAGGTTTGAATTTTTTTTCTGGCTACACGTTC
>TRBD2|TRBV6-5|.|TRBJ2-3
CASSYVSSGSARQYF
TGTGCCAGCAGTTACGTGTCTAGCGGGAGTGCTAGGCAGTATTTT
>.|TRBV6-1|.|TRBJ2-3
CASGAYRVKGTDTQYF
TGTGCCAGCGGTGCGTACAGGGTTAAGGGCACAGATACGCAGTATTTT
>.|TRBV28|many|TRBJ2-6
CASSFLEWDRSSGANVLTF
TGTGCCAGCAGTTTTCTAGAGTGGGACCGGAGCTCTGGGGCCAACGTCCTGACTTTC
>.|TRBV5-6|.|TRBJ2-2
CASSWGNSQTGLSNTGELFF
TGTGCCAGCAGCTGGGGGAACTCACAGACGGGGCTATCGAACACCGGGGAGCTGTTTTTT
>.|TRBV29-1|.|TRBJ2-1
CSVELASNPYNDQFF
TGCAGCGTTGAATTAGCGAGCAATCCCTATAATGATCAGTTCTTC
>.|TRBV6-5|.|TRBJ2-5
CASSRDLAASLKETQNF
TGTGCCAGCAGCCGCGATCTAGCTGCCAGCCTTAAGGAGACCCAAAACTTC
>.|TRBV4-2|.|TRBJ2-2
CASSNWDGGTGELFF
TGTGCCAGCAGCAATTGGGACGGGGGAACCGGGGAGCTGTTTTTT
>.|TRBV6-5|.|TRBJ1-1
CASSYVIGVTEAFF
TGTGCCAGCAGTTACGTGATAGGGGTCACCGAAGCTTTCTTT
>.|TRBV19|.|TRBJ1-2
CASSPNLRAGYTF
TGTGCCAGTAGTCCGAATCTCAGGGCTGGCTACACCTTC
>TRBD2|TRBV2|few|TRBJ2-5
CASRTSGSFQETQYF
TGTGCCAGCAGGACTAGCGGGAGTTTCCAAGAGACCCAGTACTTC
>.|TRBV5-1|.|TRBJ2-6
CSSSLDTGSGANVLTF
TGCTCCAGCAGCCTGGATACAGGATCTGGGGCCAACGTCCTGACTTTC
>.|TRBV6-1|many|TRBJ2-3
CASSMGRDTQYF
TGTGCCAGCAGTATGGGGAGAGATACGCAGTATTTT
>.|TRBV20-1|once|TRBJ1-5
CSAIRTSDQPQHF
TGCAGTGCCATTAGAACTAGCGATCAGCCCCAGCATTTT
>.|TRBV7-8|.|TRBJ1-1
CASSFHSAESFF
TGTGCCAGCAGCTTTCACAGCGCTGAATCCTTCTTT
>TRBD1|TRBV10-1|.|TRBJ2-3
CASGDRGERDTQYF
TGCGCCTCCGGTGACAGGGGAGAGAGAGATACGCAGTATTTT
>.|TRBV5-1|.|TRBJ2-1
CASSLEASVNYNEQFF
TGTGCCAGCAGCTTGGAGGCTAGCGTAAACTACAATGAGCAGTTCTTC
>TRBD2|TRBV11-1|.|TRBJ2-1
CVSSSESRTSWSGNEQFF
TGTGTCAGCAGCTCAGAATCGAGGACTAGCTGGAGCGGTAATGAGCAGTTCTTC
>TRBD2|TRBV12-3/TRBV12-4|.|TRBJ2-1
CASSFGQAGVFRGNEQFF
TGTGCCAGCAGCTTCGGACAAGCGGGAGTGTTCAGGGGCAATGAGCAGTTCTTC
>TRBD1|TRBV7-3|.|TRBJ2-2
CASSLFSRNRGPNTGELFF
TGTGCCAGCAGCTTATTTTCCAGAAACAGGGGACCGAACACCGGGGAGCTGTTTTTT
>.|TRBV4-1|few|TRBJ1-5
CASSQGMLQPQHF
TGTGCCAGCAGCCAGGGGATGCTTCAGCCCCAGCATTTT
>TRBD1|TRBV19|.|TRBJ1-1
CASSRDRGGTTEAFF
TGTGCCAGTAGCAGGGACAGGGGAGGAACCACTGAAGCTTTCTTT
>.|TRBV4-1|once|TRBJ2-2
CASSGRWAYTGELLF
TGCGCCAGCAGCGGCAGGTGGGCCTATACCGGGGAGCTGTTATTT
>.|TRBV4-2|.|TRBJ2-5
CASSQDGTTRETQYF
TGTGCCAGTAGCCAAGATGGGACCACTCGAGAGACCCAGTACTTC
>.|TRBV6-1|.|TRBJ2-3
CASSSLGARLLGSEQQNF
TGTGCCAGCAGTTCCCTAGGGGCGAGACTCTTGGGCTCGGAGCAGCAGAATTTT
>.|TRBV11-3|once|TRBJ2-5
CAISLLETRYF
TGTGCCATTAGCTTACTAGAGACCCGGTACTTC
>.|TRBV6-5|.|TRBJ1-2
CASSLQTVKIYGYTF
TGTGCCAGCAGTCTTCAAACCGTGAAAATCTATGGCTACACATTC
>TRBD2|TRBV11-3|few|TRBJ2-3
CISSQREEWDTQYF
TGTATCAGCAGTCAGCGGGAGGAATGGGATACGCAGTATTTT
>.|TRBV28|.|TRBJ2-7
CANSAGGGRYEQYF
TGTGCCAACAGTGCTGGAGGGGGCAGGTACGAGCAGTACTTC
>.|TRBV4-2|.|TRBJ2-1
CASSQKALVYNEQFF
TGTGCCAGCAGCCAAAAGGCCCTAGTTTACAATGAGCAGTTCTTC
>TRBD1|TRBV28|.|TRBJ2-7
CASNLHLSGTGGEQYF
TGTGCCAGCAATTTACACCTTTCAGGGACAGGGGGCGAGCAGTACTTC
>.|TRBV28|.|TRBJ1-5
CASSTTLGDQPQHF
TGTGCCAGCAGTACCACACTAGGGGATCAACCCCAGCATTTT
>.|TRBV29-1|many|TRBJ1-2
CSAERDTYGYTF
TGCAGCGCCGAAAGGGACACCTATGGCTACACCTTC
>TRBD1|TRBV6-5|.|TRBJ2-6
CASSPQGVRAANVLTF
TGTGCCAGCAGTCCACAGGGGGTGAGGGCGGCCAACGTCCTGACTTTC
>.|TRBV6-5|.|TRBJ2-5
CASKSAGFGEETQYF
TGTGCCAGCAAGTCCGCGGGATTTGGGGAAGAGACCCAGTACTTC
>.|TRBV29-1|.|TRBJ2-6
CSVMGGPSSGANVLTF
TGCAGCGTTATGGGGGGGCCGAGCTCTGGGGCCAACGTCCTGACTTTC
>.|TRBV4-1|.|TRBJ2-7
CANNFDRLYEQYF
TGCGCCAACAATTTCGATAGACTCTACGAGCAGTACTTC
>TRBD1|TRBV28|many|TRBJ1-6
CASSYRDRGNSPLHF
TGTGCCAGCAGTTACCGGGACAGGGGAAATTCACCCCTCCACTTT
>.|TRBV4-3|.|TRBJ2-6
CASNQEAVSGANVLTF
TGCGCCAGCAATCAAGAGGCGGTGTCTGGGGCCAACGTCCTGACTTTC
>TRBD2|TRBV4-2|.|TRBJ2-3
CASSQHLAGGLADTHYF
TGTGCCAGCAGCCAGCATCTAGCGGGAGGCCTGGCAGATACGCATTATTTT
>.|TRBV5-5|medium-sized|TRBJ2-3
CASSFLIQTLSTDTQYF
TGTGCCAGCAGCTTTCTGATCCAAACTCTCAGCACAGATACGCAGTATTTT
>TRBD2|TRBV11-1|few|TRBJ2-1
CANSSESRTSGSGNEQFF
TGTGCCAATAGCTCAGAATCGAGGACTAGCGGGAGTGGTAATGAACAGTTCTTC
>.|TRBV11-2|.|TRBJ2-2
CASSLAGIGELFF
TGTGCCAGCAGCTTAGCGGGCATCGGGGAGCTGTTTTTT
>TRBD2|TRBV6-5|.|TRBJ2-3
CASNYVSSGNGTQYF
TGTGCCAGCAATTACGTGTCTAGCGGGAATGGTACGCAGTATTTT
>TRBD1|TRBV5-8|.|TRBJ1-3
CASSPYFGTDSGNIIYF
TGTGCCAGCAGCCCCTACTTCGGGACAGACTCTGGAAACATCATATATTTT
>.|TRBV7-9|.|TRBJ2-5
CARSYSTGFETRCF
TGTGCCAGGAGCTACTCCACAGGGTTCGAGACCCGGTGCTTC
>.|TRBV29-1|.|TRBJ1-1
CSIEKGTSTEAFF
TGCAGCATTGAGAAGGGGACGAGCACTGAAGCTTTCTTT
>.|TRBV10-3|.|TRBJ1-5
CAISESEDHQSQHF
TGTGCCATCAGTGAGTCAGAGGACCATCAGTCCCAGCATTTT
>.|TRBV6-1|.|TRBJ2-5
CANSVRKRLETQYF
TGTGCCAACAGTGTAAGGAAGAGGTTAGAGACCCAGTACTTC
>.|TRBV6-5|.|TRBJ2-3
CASSYRGVAASDTQYF
TGTGCCAGCAGCTATCGCGGAGTAGCGGCTAGTGATACGCAGTATTTT
>.|TRBV12-3/TRBV12-4|few|TRBJ2-2
CASSLRLMNTRELFF
TGTGCCAGCAGTCTACGACTTATGAACACCAGGGAGCTGTTTTTT
>.|TRBV2|.|TRBJ2-1
CASSGEKGREQFF
TGTGCCAGCAGTGGGGAGAAGGGGCGTGAGCAGTTCTTC
>.|TRBV6-5|once|TRBJ2-1
CASSYSIWSLSSYSEQFF
TGTGCCAGCAGTTACTCGATTTGGTCACTCAGCTCCTACAGTGAGCAGTTCTTC